Listed here are 7 T cell receptor beta chains from one sample, sequenced in a study of cytomegalovirus exposure and HLA in healthy donors (dated by TCRdb to between 2016 and 2019). The library was obtained by the immunoSEQ multiplex PCR assay. A mixture of 60 forward primers for TCR Vbeta segments and 13 reverse primers for TCR Jbeta segments was used in the multiplex PCR. The clones in this table, taken by TCRdb from immuneACCESS, are in-frame only. Not every clone is retained; where verified, under half of the shortfall comes from an unresolved V gene, and the cause of the rest is unknown. Across this sample there are almost 200,000 clones, with approximately 85% seen only once. Of the sample, 2% to 2.5% is held by the ten largest clones. Sequenced: PBMCs. The receptor source for this set is a woman aged 45-65 years in good health and CMV-seronegative.

Turning to this clone: A read error may account for a junction end that differs from germline. The chain links TRBV6-6 to TRBJ2-1; D unclear. The CDR3 runs 13 residues. The germline gives CDR1 MNHNY, CDR2 SVGAGI (reference sequence). CDR3 coding DNA: TGTGCCAGCACTTACCTGGTTTCAGATGAGCAGTTCTTC. Its translation is CASTYLVSDEQFF.

The genes are TRBV18 and TRBJ1-5; no clear D. Trimming took off 1 base at V and 0 bases at J, with 10 bases between the two ends. There are 16 residues in the CDR3. Germline CDR1 and CDR2: KGHSH and LQKENI. Here the CDR3 reads CASSPLEGSSNQPQHF. The CDR3 region has the DNA TGTGCCAGCTCACCACTTGAAGGGAGTAGCAATCAGCCCCAGCATTTT.

V usage is TRBV6-5 and J usage is TRBJ1-2; D ambiguous. Germline CDR1 is MNHEY and CDR2 is SVGAGI. Trimming removed 10 bases from V and 4 bases from J, with 13 bases in between. The CDR3 has 12 amino acids. Here the CDR3 reads CATCLGSYGYTF. CDR3 DNA: TGTGCCACTTGCCTGGGCAGCTATGGCTACACCTTC.

Remarks on this clone: Different DNA sequences within this sample yield the same CDR3. The V and J genes are TRBV6-5 and TRBJ2-1; 11 bases align to TRBD2. CDR1 MNHEY and CDR2 SVGAGI come from the germline V gene. V lost 5 bases, J lost 7 bases, and 7 bases stayed unmatched. This CDR3 is built from 15 residues. The CDR3 nucleotides are TGTGCCAGCAGTACCACTAGCGGGAGAAGGAATGAGCAGTTCTTC. Translated, it gives CASSTTSGRRNEQFF.

This chain connects TRBV9 to TRBJ1-2; D remains unclear. Germline V gene sequence: CDR1 SGDLS, CDR2 YYNGEE. CDR3 length: 14 residues. V shed 4 bases and J shed 1 base, with 11 bases lying between them. The CDR3 region has the DNA TGTGCCAGCAGCTCCCCCCCGGTTAACTATGGCTACACCTTC. Amino acid sequence: CASSSPPVNYGYTF.

The chain uses TRBV5-1 and TRBJ2-1, with 13 bases identical to TRBD2. Germline CDR1 and CDR2: SGHRS and YFSETQ. The CDR3 loop spans 17 amino acids. V trimming: 1 base; J trimming: 0 bases; junction bases outside the gene matches: 1. CDR3 residues: CASSLWTSGSSYNEQFF. The CDR3, as DNA: TGCGCCAGCAGCTTGTGGACTAGCGGGAGCTCCTACAATGAGCAGTTCTTC. Full variable domain (missing parts from reference TRBV5-1 and TRBJ2-1): KAGVTQTPRYLIKTRGQQVTLSCSPISGHRSVSWYQQTPGQGLQFLFEYFSETQRNKGNFPGRFSGRQFSNSRSEMNVSTLELGDSALYLCASSLWTSGSSYNEQFFGPGTRLTVL.

V usage is TRBV9 and J usage is TRBJ1-1; 8 positions agree with TRBD1. The ends lost 2 bases at V and 1 base at J; junction bases unmatched: 7. CDR3 length equals 16 residues. Germline CDR1 is SGDLS and CDR2 is YYNGEE. In DNA form, the CDR3 reads TGTGCCAGCAGCGTGACAGGGGCCAGCGAGAACACTGAAGCTTTCTTT. Protein sequence: CASSVTGASENTEAFF.